This paragraph reports one T cell receptor beta chain. The antigen is undetermined. Before the COVID-19 pandemic, during about 2011-2019, CD4+ T cells were taken from unexposed donors. After less than 11 days of culture, CD4+ T cells were isolated. As cell numbers allowed, unexposed-donor CD4+ T cells faced SARS-CoV-2 S/N and four cold-coronavirus spikes. The sample comes from a study of CD4 T cells in relation to SARS-CoV-2 and coronaviruses. Turning to the study itself: Controls used an HIV-1 Nef peptide pool or no peptide.

Sequenced by immunoSEQ multiplex PCR; TCRdb stores in-frame clones only, minus some. The sample records about 21,000 clones, 78% being singletons. V was clipped by 0 bases and J by 2 bases; unmatched bases: 13. Germline CDR1 and CDR2: GTSNPN and SVGIG (reference sequence). CDR3 length: 18 amino acids. J is TRBJ2-3 and V is TRBV30, with TRBD2 matching over 8 bases. This receptor was obtained from a human donor in good health. The sequencing input was CD4+ T cells from PBMCs, cultured in vitro. The CDR3, as DNA: TGTGCCTGGAGTGTACTAAGGGGACTAGAGCGGAACACAGATACGCAGTATTTT. It codes for CAWSVLRGLERNTDTQYF.